The sequence of this T cell receptor (beta chain) was determined in a study of blood T cells in healthy people across ages. Study outcomes and limitations: Diversity of TCR beta per million T cells declined in a roughly linear way with age.

Alongside a J-beta primer mix, a sample-barcoded 5' primer served in a second PCR lasting roughly 7 to 11 cycles. Each cDNA molecule received a tag from a template-switch adaptor that had 12 random nucleotides. TCRdb re-derived calls from the 5' RACE reads in MiXCR, one entry per CDR3 protein. The data show under 950,000 distinct CDR3 sequences, roughly 20% seen once. Aged roughly 6 to 90, donors were systemically healthy Caucasians from Russia. The extraction recovered at least 5.5 micrograms of total RNA per sample. This clonotype has just a few counts. Its matching antigen is unknown. The CDR3 contains 14 residues. Looked up from germline, CDR1 is DFQATT and CDR2 is SNEGSKA (reference sequence). V dropped 1 base and J dropped 4 bases, with 11 bases sitting between them.

Sample: blood. The TCR was taken from a man between 65 and 85 years old in good health. This chain connects TRBV20-1 to TRBJ2-1; D remains unclear. The CDR3 reads CSARAEYGYNEQFF. The CDR3, as DNA: TGCAGTGCTAGAGCTGAGTACGGATACAATGAGCAGTTCTTC.